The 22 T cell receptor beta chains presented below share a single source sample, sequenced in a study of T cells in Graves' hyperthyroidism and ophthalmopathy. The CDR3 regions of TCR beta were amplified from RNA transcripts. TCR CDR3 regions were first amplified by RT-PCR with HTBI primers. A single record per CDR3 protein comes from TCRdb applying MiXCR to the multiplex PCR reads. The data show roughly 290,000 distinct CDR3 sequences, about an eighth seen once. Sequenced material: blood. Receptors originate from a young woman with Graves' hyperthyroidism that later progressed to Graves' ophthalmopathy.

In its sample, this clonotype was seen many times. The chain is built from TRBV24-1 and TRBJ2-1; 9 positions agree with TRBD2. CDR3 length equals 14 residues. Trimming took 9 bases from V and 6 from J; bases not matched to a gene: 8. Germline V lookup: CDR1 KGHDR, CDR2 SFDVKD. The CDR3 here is CATGAGGPFNEQFF. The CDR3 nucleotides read TGTGCCACCGGGGCGGGAGGGCCGTTCAATGAGCAGTTCTTC.

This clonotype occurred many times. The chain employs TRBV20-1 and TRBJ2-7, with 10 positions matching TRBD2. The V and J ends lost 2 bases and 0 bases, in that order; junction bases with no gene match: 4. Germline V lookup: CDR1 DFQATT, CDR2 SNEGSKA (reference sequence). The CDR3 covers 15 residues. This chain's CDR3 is CSARSTSGVSYEQYF. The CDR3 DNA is TGCAGTGCTAGATCTACTAGCGGGGTCTCCTACGAGCAGTACTTC.

For the CDR3, the DNA is TGTGCCAGCAGTTACTCTTGGACTAGCATGGATACGCAGTATTTT. It yields the protein CASSYSWTSMDTQYF. The rearrangement links TRBV6-5 to TRBJ2-3, with 8 bases identical to TRBD2. J was trimmed by 6 bases and V by 0 bases; bases with no gene match: 5. Germline V gene lookup returns CDR1 MNHEY and CDR2 SVGAGI. CDR3 size: 15 residues.

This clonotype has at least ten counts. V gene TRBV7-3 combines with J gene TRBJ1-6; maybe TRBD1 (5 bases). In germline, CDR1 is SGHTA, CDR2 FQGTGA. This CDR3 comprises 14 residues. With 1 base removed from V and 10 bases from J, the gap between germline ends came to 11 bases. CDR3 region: CASSLSPGTSPLHF. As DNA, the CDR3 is TGTGCCAGCAGCTTAAGTCCCGGGACGTCACCCCTCCACTTT.

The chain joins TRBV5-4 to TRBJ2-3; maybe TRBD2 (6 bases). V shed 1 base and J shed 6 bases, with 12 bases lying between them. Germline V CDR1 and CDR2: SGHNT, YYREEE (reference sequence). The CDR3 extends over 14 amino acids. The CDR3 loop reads CASSLSGRGDTQYF. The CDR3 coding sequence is TGTGCCAGCAGCTTGTCGGGCCGGGGGGATACGCAGTATTTT.

The CDR3, as DNA: TGTGCCAGCAGCGTAGTGGTAGCGGGAACAGCAGATACGCAGTATTTT. It encodes CASSVVVAGTADTQYF. V gene TRBV9 combines with J gene TRBJ2-3, with TRBD2 matching over 8 bases. V was pared by 0 bases and J by 4 bases, with 7 bases of the junction left unmatched. The V gene's germline CDR1 is SGDLS and CDR2 YYNGEE. The CDR3 spans 16 residues.

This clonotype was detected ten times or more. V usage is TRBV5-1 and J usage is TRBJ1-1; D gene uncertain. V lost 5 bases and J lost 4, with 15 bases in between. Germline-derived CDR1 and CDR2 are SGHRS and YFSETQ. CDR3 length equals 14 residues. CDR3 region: CASRFEGLATEAFF. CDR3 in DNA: TGCGCCAGCAGGTTCGAAGGGTTGGCCACTGAAGCTTTCTTT.

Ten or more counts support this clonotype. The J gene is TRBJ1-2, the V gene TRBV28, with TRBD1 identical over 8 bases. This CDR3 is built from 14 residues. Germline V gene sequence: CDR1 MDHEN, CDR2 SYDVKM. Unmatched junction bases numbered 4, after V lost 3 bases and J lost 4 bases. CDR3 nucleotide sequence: TGTGCCAGCAGTTTGGACAGGGAACTCTATGGCTACACCTTC. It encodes CASSLDRELYGYTF.

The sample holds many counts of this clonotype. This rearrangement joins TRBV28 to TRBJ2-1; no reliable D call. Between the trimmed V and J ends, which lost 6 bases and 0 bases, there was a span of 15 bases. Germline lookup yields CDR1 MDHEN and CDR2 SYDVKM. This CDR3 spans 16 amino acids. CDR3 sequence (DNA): TGTGCCAGCAGGGGATCAGGAAATCCCTCCTACAATGAGCAGTTCTTC. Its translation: CASRGSGNPSYNEQFF.

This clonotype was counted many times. CDR3 nucleotides: TGTGCCAGCGGCTTCGACATATTTGGAAACACCATATATTTT. Its protein is CASGFDIFGNTIYF. V gene TRBV28 combines with J gene TRBJ1-3; D ambiguous. Trimming cost V 8 bases and J 3 bases, with 14 bases left between them. In germline, CDR1 is MDHEN, CDR2 SYDVKM. The CDR3 has 14 residues.

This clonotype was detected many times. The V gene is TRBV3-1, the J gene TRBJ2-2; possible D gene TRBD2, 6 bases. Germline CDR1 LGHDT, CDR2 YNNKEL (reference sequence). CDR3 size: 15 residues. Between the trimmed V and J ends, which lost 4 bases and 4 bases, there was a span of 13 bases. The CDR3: CASSLIWRATGELFF. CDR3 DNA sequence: TGTGCCAGCAGCCTGATATGGAGGGCCACCGGGGAGCTGTTTTTT.

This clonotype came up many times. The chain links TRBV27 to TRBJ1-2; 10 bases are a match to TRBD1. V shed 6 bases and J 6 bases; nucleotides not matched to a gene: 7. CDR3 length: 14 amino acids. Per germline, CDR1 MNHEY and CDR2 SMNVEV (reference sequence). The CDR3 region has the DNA TGTGCCAGCAGCCTCTCCGGGACAGGGGATGGCTACACCTTC. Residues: CASSLSGTGDGYTF.

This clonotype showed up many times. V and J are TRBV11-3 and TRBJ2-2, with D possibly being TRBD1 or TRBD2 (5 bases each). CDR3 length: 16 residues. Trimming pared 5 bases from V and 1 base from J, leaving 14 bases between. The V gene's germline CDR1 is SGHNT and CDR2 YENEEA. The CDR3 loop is CASSPSVGENTGELFF. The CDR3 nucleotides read TGTGCCAGCAGCCCCTCGGTGGGGGAGAACACCGGGGAGCTGTTTTTT. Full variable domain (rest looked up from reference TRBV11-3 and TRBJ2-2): EAGVVQSPRYKIIEKKQPVAFWCNPISGHNTLYWYLQNLGQGPELLIRYENEEAVDDSQLPKDRFSAERLKGVDSTLKIQPAELGDSAVYLCASSPSVGENTGELFFGEGSRLTVL.

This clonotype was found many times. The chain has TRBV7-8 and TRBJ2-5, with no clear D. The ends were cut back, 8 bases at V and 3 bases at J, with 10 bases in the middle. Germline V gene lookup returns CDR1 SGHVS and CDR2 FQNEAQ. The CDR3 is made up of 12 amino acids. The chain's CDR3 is CASQDIKETQYF. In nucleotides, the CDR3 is TGTGCCAGCCAAGACATCAAAGAGACCCAGTACTTC.

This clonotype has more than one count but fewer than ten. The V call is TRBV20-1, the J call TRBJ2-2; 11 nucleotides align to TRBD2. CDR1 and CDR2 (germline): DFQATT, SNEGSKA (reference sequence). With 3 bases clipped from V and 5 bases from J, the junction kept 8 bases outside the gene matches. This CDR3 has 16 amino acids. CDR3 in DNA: TGCAGTGCTAGTTTTGGGCTAGCGGGAGGAACCGGGGAGCTGTTTTTT. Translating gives CSASFGLAGGTGELFF.

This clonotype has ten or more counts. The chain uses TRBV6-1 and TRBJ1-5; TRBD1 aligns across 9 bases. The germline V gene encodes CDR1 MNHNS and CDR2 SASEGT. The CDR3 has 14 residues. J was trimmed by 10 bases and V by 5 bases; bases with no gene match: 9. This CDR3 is CASSSTGGQKPQHF. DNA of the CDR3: TGTGCCAGCAGTTCAACAGGGGGCCAAAAACCCCAGCATTTT.

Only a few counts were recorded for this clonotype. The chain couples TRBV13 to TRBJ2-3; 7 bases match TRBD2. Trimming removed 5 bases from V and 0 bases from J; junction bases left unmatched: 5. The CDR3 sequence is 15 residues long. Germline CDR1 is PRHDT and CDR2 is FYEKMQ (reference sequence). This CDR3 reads CASSKTSTSTDTQYF. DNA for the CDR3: TGTGCCAGCAGCAAGACTAGCACGAGCACAGATACGCAGTATTTT.

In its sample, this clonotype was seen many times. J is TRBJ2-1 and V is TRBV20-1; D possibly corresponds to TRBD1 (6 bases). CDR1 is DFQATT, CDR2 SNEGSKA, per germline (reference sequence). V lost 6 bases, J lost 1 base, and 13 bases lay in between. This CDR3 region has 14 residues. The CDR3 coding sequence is TGCAGTGCCCCCGACAGGTTGTCCTACAATGAGCAGTTCTTC. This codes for CSAPDRLSYNEQFF.

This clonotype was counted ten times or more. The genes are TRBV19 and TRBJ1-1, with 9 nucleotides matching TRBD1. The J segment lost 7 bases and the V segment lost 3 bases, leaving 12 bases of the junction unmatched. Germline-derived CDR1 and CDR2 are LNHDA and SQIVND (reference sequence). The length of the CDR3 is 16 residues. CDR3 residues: CASSIRGTGKRGEAFF. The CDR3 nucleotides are TGTGCCAGTAGTATTCGCGGGACAGGGAAAAGAGGTGAAGCTTTCTTT.

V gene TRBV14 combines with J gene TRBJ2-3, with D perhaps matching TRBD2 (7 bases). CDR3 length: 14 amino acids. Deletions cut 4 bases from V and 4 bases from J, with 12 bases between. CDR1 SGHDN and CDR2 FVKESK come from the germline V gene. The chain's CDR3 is CASSPGGNADTQYF. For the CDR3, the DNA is TGTGCCAGCAGCCCGGGGGGCAACGCAGATACGCAGTATTTT.

In DNA form, the CDR3 reads TGTGCCAGCAGCGGAGGACTAGCGGGAGGGTGGTACGAGCAGTACTTC. Amino acid sequence: CASSGGLAGGWYEQYF. The genes are TRBV5-6 and TRBJ2-7; 15 positions agree with TRBD2. There are 16 residues in the CDR3. The V segment lost 4 bases and the J segment 4 bases; nucleotides outside the gene matches: 6. Looked up from germline, CDR1 is SGHDT and CDR2 is YYEEEE. The entire variable domain, with the rest obtained from reference TRBV5-6 and TRBJ2-7, is as follows: DAGVTQSPTHLIKTRGQQVTLRCSPKSGHDTVSWYQQALGQGPQFIFQYYEEEERQRGNFPDRFSGHQFPNYSSELNVNALLLGDSALYLCASSGGLAGGWYEQYFGPGTRLTVT.

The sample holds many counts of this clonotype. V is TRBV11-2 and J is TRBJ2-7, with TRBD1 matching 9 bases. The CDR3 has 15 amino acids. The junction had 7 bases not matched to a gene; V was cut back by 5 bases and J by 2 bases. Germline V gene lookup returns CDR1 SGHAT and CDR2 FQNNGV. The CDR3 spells CASSGPGTGTYEQYF. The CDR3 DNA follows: TGTGCCAGCAGCGGACCCGGGACAGGGACCTACGAGCAGTACTTC.